One and the same sample provided the 27 T cell receptor beta chains below, sequenced in a study of early T cells in non-severe SARS-CoV-2 infection. TCRdb processed the 5' RACE reads anew with MiXCR; each CDR3 protein has one entry. The sample records 80,000 to 95,000 distinct CDR3 sequences, about 14% being singletons. Specimen: whole blood. The receptors were sampled from an adult who was a healthcare worker with PCR-confirmed SARS-CoV-2 infection or an uninfected control (not recorded which).

The CDR3 sequence is CASSQQPYNSPLHF. In DNA, the CDR3 is TGTGCCAGCAGCCAACAGCCCTATAATTCACCCCTCCACTTT. The V call is TRBV7-3, the J call TRBJ1-6; D not certain. Trimming took off 5 bases at V and 2 bases at J, with 7 bases between the two ends. CDR3 length equals 14 residues. Germline V CDR1 and CDR2: SGHTA, FQGTGA.

V gene TRBV29-1 combines with J gene TRBJ1-2; D is uncertain. The CDR3 sequence is 15 residues long. The germline gives CDR1 SQVTM, CDR2 ANQGSEA. Trimming stripped 4 bases from V and 3 bases from J, with 18 bases between. Here the CDR3 reads CSVVSSSGLYYGYTF. CDR3 sequence (DNA): TGCAGCGTTGTGTCGTCGTCAGGCCTCTACTATGGCTACACCTTC.

The sample holds one count of this clonotype. The junction shows a germline mismatch at one end, possibly a read error. The chain has TRBV12-3 or TRBV12-4 and TRBJ1-1, with TRBD1 matching 8 bases. The CDR3 is 14 residues long. The CDR3 DNA reads TGTGTCAGCAGACCTCAGGGGGCGCCGGGTGAAGCTTCCTTT. It specifies CVSRPQGAPGEASF.

At least ten counts were recorded for this clonotype. One junction end does not reproduce the germline sequence, and a read error may be involved. The chain is built from TRBV5-1 and TRBJ2-2, with unresolved D. CDR3 length: 12 residues. CDR1 SGHRS and CDR2 YFSETQ come from the germline V gene. CDR3 in DNA: TGTGCCAGCAGCTTGAACACCGGGGAGCTGTTTTTT. Amino acid sequence: CASSLNTGELFF. The variable domain in full, completed from reference TRBV5-1 and TRBJ2-2, reads KAGVTQTPRYLIKTRGQQVTLSCSPISGHRSVSWYQQTPGQGLQFLFEYFSETQRNKGNFPGRFSGRQFSNSRSEMNVSTLELGDSALYLCASSLNTGELFFGEGSRLTVL.

This clonotype was counted at least ten times. V is TRBV11-2 and J is TRBJ2-7, with 7 positions matching TRBD2. The CDR3 runs to 15 residues. V lost 5 bases to trimming and J lost 2 bases; unmatched junction nucleotides: 9. Germline CDR1 SGHAT, CDR2 FQNNGV. CDR3 DNA: TGTGCCAGCAGCCGGACTAGGAGCAGGGCCTACGAGCAGTACTTC. Encoded protein: CASSRTRSRAYEQYF.

The chain employs TRBV28 and TRBJ1-5; D is unresolved. The CDR3 consists of 10 residues. Looked up from germline, CDR1 is MDHEN and CDR2 is SYDVKM. Trimming cost V 7 bases and J 7 bases, with 5 bases left between them. The CDR3 bases are TGTGCCAGCAATCTGCAGCCCCAGCATTTT. It yields the protein CASNLQPQHF.

For this clonotype: A read error is possible here, since a much larger clone lies one base away. The chain recombines TRBV20-1 with TRBJ1-1; 7 nucleotides match TRBD1. The CDR3 loop spans 13 amino acids. V lost 5 bases and J lost 11; bases outside the gene matches: 14. Germline CDR1 is DFQATT and CDR2 is SNEGSKA (reference sequence). CDR3 sequence reads: CSAPFPDRMGAFF. The CDR3 coding sequence is TGCAGTGCTCCTTTCCCGGACAGGATGGGCGCTTTCTTT.

This clonotype was observed at least ten times. The V gene is TRBV6-2 or TRBV6-3, the J gene TRBJ2-5; 9 nucleotides agree with TRBD1. Germline CDR1 and CDR2: MNHEY and SVGEGT. The CDR3 consists of 16 residues. The ends lost 2 bases at V and 5 bases at J; junction bases unmatched: 9. The CDR3 protein is CASSYPLQGARETQYF. Here the CDR3 DNA reads TGTGCCAGCAGTTACCCCTTACAGGGGGCGCGGGAGACCCAGTACTTC.

This clonotype showed up just a few times. V is TRBV29-1 and J is TRBJ2-7; 9 bases agree with TRBD1. The CDR3 is made up of 13 amino acids. Trimming at V came to 6 bases and at J to 9 bases, leaving 12 bases not matched to a gene. CDR1 is SQVTM, CDR2 ANQGSEA, per germline. CDR3 DNA sequence: TGCAGCGTGACGACAGGGGGGACCGACGGGCAGTACTTC. Translation: CSVTTGGTDGQYF.

The chain couples TRBV20-1 to TRBJ2-7; 7 bases match TRBD2. The ends lost 3 bases at V and 0 bases at J; junction bases unmatched: 8. Germline V lookup: CDR1 DFQATT, CDR2 SNEGSKA (reference sequence). The CDR3 is 15 residues long. The CDR3, as DNA: TGCAGTGCTAGGAGCTGGAGACTAGCCTCCTACGAGCAGTACTTC. Translation: CSARSWRLASYEQYF.

This clonotype has at least ten counts. This rearrangement joins TRBV29-1 to TRBJ2-5, with TRBD1 matching over 9 bases. V lost 6 bases, J lost 5 bases, and 7 bases stayed unmatched. The CDR3 is 13 residues long. CDR1 SQVTM and CDR2 ANQGSEA come from the germline V gene. This CDR3 is CSVRTGGRETQYF. CDR3 bases: TGCAGCGTCAGAACAGGGGGCAGGGAGACCCAGTACTTC.

The V and J genes are TRBV28 and TRBJ2-5; 8 bases align to TRBD2. The CDR3 is 16 amino acids. Germline CDR1 is MDHEN and CDR2 is SYDVKM. With 6 bases clipped from V and 0 bases from J, the junction kept 9 bases outside the gene matches. In nucleotides, the CDR3 is TGTGCCAGCAGCGCGGGGGGAGGATTTAACCAAGAGACCCAGTACTTC. Translating gives CASSAGGGFNQETQYF.

This rearrangement joins TRBV6-6 to TRBJ2-6; D is ambiguous. Trimming shortened V by 8 bases and J by 4 bases, and 6 bases separated the two germline ends. Germline-derived CDR1 and CDR2 are MNHNY and SVGAGI (reference sequence). The CDR3 is 12 amino acids. As DNA, the CDR3 is TGTGCCAGCGAAGTGGGGGCCAACGTCCTGACTTTC. The encoded protein is CASEVGANVLTF.

In its sample, this clonotype was seen many times. This chain connects TRBV15 to TRBJ1-5; no clear D gene. Between the trimmed V and J ends, which lost 4 bases and 1 base, there was a span of 5 bases. This CDR3 comprises 13 residues. Germline CDR1 reads LNHNV; CDR2 reads YYDKDF (reference sequence). The CDR3 reads CATSIASNQPQHF. The CDR3 bases are TGTGCCACCAGCATAGCGAGCAATCAGCCCCAGCATTTT. The full variable domain, rest sourced from reference TRBV15 and TRBJ1-5, is DAMVIQNPRYQVTQFGKPVTLSCSQTLNHNVMYWYQQKSSQAPKLLFHYYDKDFNNEADTPDNFQSRRPNTSFCFLDIRSPGLGDTAMYLCATSIASNQPQHFGDGTRLSIL.

This clonotype has more than one count but fewer than ten. The chain uses TRBV9 and TRBJ2-5; tentative D call: TRBD2 (5 bases). CDR1 and CDR2 from the germline V gene are SGDLS and YYNGEE. CDR3 length: 15 amino acids. The V end was cut by 1 base, the J end by 0 bases, with 10 bases between. For the CDR3, the DNA is TGTGCCAGCAGCGTATCCGGACTGAACCAAGAGACCCAGTACTTC. It encodes CASSVSGLNQETQYF.

This clonotype was seen a handful of times. This chain uses TRBV29-1 with TRBJ1-1, with D uncertain. Germline V gene sequence: CDR1 SQVTM, CDR2 ANQGSEA. V lost 4 bases to trimming and J lost 4 bases, with 13 bases between them. This CDR3 is built from 13 residues. The CDR3, as DNA: TGCAGCGTTGTTCTGGGGTCAGGCACTGAAGCTTTCTTT. Translating it yields CSVVLGSGTEAFF.

This clonotype occurred a few times. The rearrangement joins TRBV27 to TRBJ2-2; tentatively, D is TRBD1 (6 bases). The CDR3 length is 21 residues. Germline CDR1 MNHEY, CDR2 SMNVEV (reference sequence). Trimming shortened V by 3 bases and J by 1 base, and 27 bases separated the two germline ends. CDR3 DNA sequence: TGTGCCAGCAGTTTTAGGGGGACCCGACAGGTGTTGGGCCTGAACACCGGGGAGCTGTTTTTT. Translation: CASSFRGTRQVLGLNTGELFF.

The chain combines TRBV20-1 with TRBJ1-1, with D perhaps TRBD1 (6 bases). Germline CDR1 reads DFQATT; CDR2 reads SNEGSKA (reference sequence). The CDR3 length is 14 residues. V gave up 1 base and J gave up 2 bases, with 11 bases separating them. CDR3 amino acids: CSARVSQGNTEAFF. Written as DNA, the CDR3 is TGCAGTGCTAGAGTTTCACAGGGTAACACTGAAGCTTTCTTT.

This clonotype appeared a few times. V is TRBV18 and J is TRBJ1-3; D ambiguous. V was pared by 3 bases and J by 4 bases, with 16 bases between. The CDR3 has 16 amino acids. Germline V gives CDR1 KGHSH, CDR2 LQKENI. In DNA form, the CDR3 reads TGTGCCAGCTCACCTAACGACGTCCCCGGAGGAAACACCATATATTTT. Amino acids: CASSPNDVPGGNTIYF.

The rearrangement joins TRBV10-3 to TRBJ1-1, with TRBD1 identical over 7 bases. With 7 bases clipped from V and 1 base from J, the junction kept 9 bases outside the gene matches. Germline CDR1 ENHRY, CDR2 SYGVKD. This CDR3 has 15 residues. CDR3 nucleotides: TGTGCCATCAAAGGAGGGGGCGACCCGAACACTGAAGCTTTCTTT. Protein sequence: CAIKGGGDPNTEAFF.

For the CDR3, the DNA is TGTGCCAGCAGTTACAGGACAGGGGGACCCGGGGAGCTGTTTTTT. Translating it yields CASSYRTGGPGELFF. V and J are TRBV6-2 or TRBV6-3 and TRBJ2-2, with 10 positions matching TRBD1. Trimming took 2 bases from V and 6 from J; bases not matched to a gene: 3. This CDR3 has 15 residues. Germline-derived CDR1 and CDR2 are MNHEY and SVGEGT.

In this sample, this clonotype turned up many times. The V and J genes are TRBV20-1 and TRBJ2-3; 8 nucleotides agree with TRBD2. Germline trimming cut 3 bases from V and 3 bases from J; bases unmatched to any gene: 8. Germline V gives CDR1 DFQATT, CDR2 SNEGSKA (reference sequence). The CDR3 is 15 amino acids. CDR3 coding DNA: TGCAGTGCTAGCGGGGGGGCCATTTCAACAGATACGCAGTATTTT. Translated, it gives CSASGGAISTDTQYF.

This clonotype appeared a few times. The chain links TRBV15 to TRBJ2-1, with TRBD2 matching 14 bases. J gave up 4 bases and V 5 bases, and 4 bases lay outside the gene matches. This CDR3 region has 16 residues. CDR1 is LNHNV, CDR2 YYDKDF, per germline (reference sequence). CDR3 DNA sequence: TGTGCCACCAGCGAGACTAGCGGGGGGGAGTACAATGAGCAGTTCTTC. As protein: CATSETSGGEYNEQFF.

J is TRBJ1-1 and V is TRBV4-1, with TRBD1 identical over 7 bases. With 4 bases clipped from V and 4 bases from J, the junction kept 9 bases outside the gene matches. In germline, CDR1 is MGHRA, CDR2 YSYEKL. CDR3 size: 15 residues. The CDR3, as DNA: TGCGCCAGCAGCCTTCGACAGGGCGGGAGCACTGAAGCTTTCTTT. As protein: CASSLRQGGSTEAFF.

This clonotype was found many times. The V gene is TRBV25-1, the J gene TRBJ1-3, with D perhaps matching TRBD1 (5 bases). The CDR3 loop spans 12 amino acids. V was clipped by 4 bases and J by 4 bases, with 5 bases between them. Germline-derived CDR1 and CDR2 are MGHDK and SYGVNS. The CDR3 DNA reads as TGTGCCAGCAGTGGACAGGGAAACACCATATATTTT. It yields the protein CASSGQGNTIYF.

In this sample, this clonotype turned up many times. The V and J genes are TRBV11-2 and TRBJ1-1; D is unclear. Trimming stripped 5 bases from V and 3 bases from J, with 16 bases between. Germline CDR1 reads SGHAT; CDR2 reads FQNNGV. The CDR3 runs to 15 residues. The CDR3 reads CASSPRSVRHTEAFF. CDR3 nucleotide sequence: TGTGCCAGCAGCCCCCGCTCCGTTCGCCACACTGAAGCTTTCTTT.

J is TRBJ2-5 and V is TRBV10-2, with no clear D. Germline V CDR1 and CDR2: WSHSY, SAAADI. V lost 0 bases, J lost 5 bases, and 4 bases lay in between. The CDR3 sequence is 12 residues long. The CDR3 sequence: CASSESKETQYF. In DNA, the CDR3 is TGCGCCAGCAGTGAGTCGAAGGAGACCCAGTACTTC.